The rows below give T cell receptor beta chains drawn from one sample of a study of cytomegalovirus exposure and HLA in healthy donors. The protocol was immunoSEQ multiplex PCR, while the TCRdb copy is restricted to in-frame clones and leaves out a portion. The sample lists 85,000 to 100,000 clones; around 86% were seen once. Specimen: PBMCs. The origin of the receptors is a female donor in good health and CMV-seropositive. Each CDR3 is given with its conserved first and last residue. Fields, in order: J gene, clone size, D gene, V gene, CDR3 DNA, CDR3 protein. The D gene is left open where the match is weak. Rows may omit the clone size; those that give it use once, few, many or a size class.

>TRBJ1-6|once|.|TRBV19
TGTGCCAGTAGTGACGAGGGAACACCCCTCCACTTT
CASSDEGTPLHF
>TRBJ1-1|.|.|TRBV25-1
TGTGCCAGCAGACAGAAATTGAACACTGAAGCTTTCTTT
CASRQKLNTEAFF
>TRBJ1-1|few|.|TRBV19
TGTGCCAGTAGTATCGGTTGTGAAGCTTTCTTT
CASSIGCEAFF
>TRBJ2-7|.|TRBD1|TRBV10-1
TGCGCCAGCAGCGGGGGACAGGGGGGGATCTACGAGCAGTACTTC
CASSGGQGGIYEQYF
>TRBJ2-6|.|TRBD1|TRBV7-3
TGTGCCAGCAGCGGCAAAGGGACAGGTGGGGCCAACGTCCTGACTTTC
CASSGKGTGGANVLTF
>TRBJ1-1|few|.|TRBV6-5
TGTGCCAGCAGTTACAGGACTCCCAACACTGAAGCTTTCTTT
CASSYRTPNTEAFF
>TRBJ2-7|.|TRBD2|TRBV19
TGTGCCAGTAGTATCCGCACTAGCGGTACTACGCAGTACTTC
CASSIRTSGTTQYF
>TRBJ1-2|.|TRBD1|TRBV19
TGTGCCAGTAGTAATGCCAAAGATCCGGGACAGGGGGCAGGCGGCTACACCTTC
CASSNAKDPGQGAGGYTF
>TRBJ2-7|.|.|TRBV7-9
TGTGCCAGCAGCTACCACCCCCTGGCGGGACTTCCCTACGAGCAGTACTTC
CASSYHPLAGLPYEQYF
>TRBJ2-2|few|.|TRBV19
TGTGCCAGTAGTATAGAAGGGGTAAACACCGGGGAGCTGTTTTTT
CASSIEGVNTGELFF
>TRBJ2-7|.|.|TRBV28
TGTGCCAGCAGTCCTCGGGGGGCCCTGCCCCGGTACGAGCAGTACTTC
CASSPRGALPRYEQYF
>TRBJ2-2|.|.|TRBV14
TGTGCCAGCAGCCAAGGACTTCTATTCACCGGGGAGCTGTTTTTT
CASSQGLLFTGELFF
>TRBJ1-2|.|.|TRBV7-9
TGTGCCAGCAGCTTAGAAGTGACAGGCGACGGCTACACCTTC
CASSLEVTGDGYTF
>TRBJ2-1|.|TRBD2|TRBV29-1
TGCAGCGCCGGACGAGCGGGAAGGGGCAATGAGCAGTTCTTC
CSAGRAGRGNEQFF